This T cell receptor (beta chain) was documented in a study of T cell responses to AZD1222 COVID-19 vaccine. CDR1 is MDHEN, CDR2 SYDVKM, per germline. Trimming pared 5 bases from V and 6 bases from J, leaving 8 bases between. The CDR3 has 11 residues. Study outcomes and limitations: Females outnumbered males among donors, who were mostly white British; clonal diversity was possibly underestimated.

This clone came up once. The antigen is undetermined. Profiled with immunoSEQ multiplex PCR; TCRdb holds only in-frame clones, not every one. This table has 100,000 to 150,000 clones, 75% to 90% appearing once. The chain recombines TRBV28 with TRBJ2-7; no clear D. The sequence derives from an adult in good health. The sample was peripheral blood, taken on day 0 of AZD1222 vaccination. CDR3 region: CASSPMVEQYF. DNA for the CDR3: TGTGCCAGCAGTCCGATGGTCGAGCAGTACTTC. The whole variable domain, filled in from reference TRBV28 and TRBJ2-7, reads DVKVTQSSRYLVKRTGEKVFLECVQDMDHENMFWYRQDPGLGLRLIYFSYDVKMKEKGDIPEGYSVSREKKERFSLILESASTNQTSMYLCASSPMVEQYFGPGTRLTVT.